The TCR beta chain described here comes from a study of shared clonotypes between healthy human individuals (dated by TCRdb to the early 2020s). Regarding the study in general: The cohort included three men and a couple of women between 18 and 49 years of age. To estimate repertoire size and how much clonotype sharing occurs between individuals, the study deeply sequenced the blood TCR repertoires of five healthy adults. To increase sequencing depth and limit assay-specific biases, different laboratories used diverse techniques to prepare libraries and sequence TCR repertoires. Per donor, leukapheresis produced somewhere between about 0.8 and 9 billion PBMCs. Study-wide findings and limitations: The small number of donors limited the genetic and exposure-history diversity represented. Sampling was limited to blood, and TCR repertoires in tissue likely differ from TCR repertoires in blood. Based on pairwise subsampling, the degree of clonotype sharing among donors was expected to be affected by sequencing depth.

According to the germline V gene, CDR1 reads SGHTA and CDR2 reads FQGNSA. V lost 4 bases and J lost 4 bases; the stretch between them is 14 bases long. Counted from cysteine to phenylalanine, this CDR3 has 15 amino acids. Kept here is only the CDR3 DNA, which spans 45 bases and is read in frame from base 1. This clone came up once. Its antigen remains unidentified. One base away there is no much larger clone; base qualities are not given. TCR CDR3 regions were amplified from genomic DNA by multiplex PCR using the deep immunoSEQ assay. For each cell subset, the extracted genomic DNA was distributed evenly across all wells of several immunoSEQ 96-well plates, and each plate served as one replicate. For unsorted PBMC, approximately 300 ng of genomic DNA, equivalent to about 30,000 T cell genomes, went into each replicate PCR. Ten immunoSEQ deep assay plates were used to sequence the unsorted PBMC genomic DNA. Purified libraries were measured with a Qubit 3.0 fluorometer, size-checked on a Bioanalyzer 2100, and measured again with the KAPA Library Quantification kit. Each immunoSEQ 96-well plate was sequenced on its own single-read 150-cycle Illumina NextSeq 550 flow cell. Under the source paper's analysis protocol: Because the immunoSEQ output included only junctional sequences and no quality scores, the filtering could not be the same as the filtering used for full-length reads. Sequences were annotated with PyIR, a Python wrapper for IgBLAST v1.9, using IMGT germline references to assign V/J genes and CDR3. Reads were filtered out if the reads had weak V/J assignments (E-value above 1e-6), no CDR3, stop codons, out-of-frame junctions, or ambiguous translated residues. V3J clonotypes were defined as sequences sharing the same inferred V gene, J gene, and CDR3 amino acid sequence. Percentage overlap between repertoires was calculated by dividing the number of shared unique clonotypes by the size of the smaller repertoire. Three approaches were used to assess repertoire richness: RTK rarefaction, the Chao1 estimator, and Recon v2.1 estimates of unobserved clonotypes. Drawn from immuneACCESS, this table holds only the in-frame rearrangements with V and J called that TCRdb kept. Clones are partly lost; checked studies trace under half to an unresolved V gene and leave the rest unexplained. V and J calls plus clone size are reproduced from that table; the DNA served to infer D and trimming. Here the sample has about 470,000 clones; roughly 80% occur a single time. Of the sample, over 10% falls within the top ten clones.

Healthy HIV-negative adults with no recently reported acute infections or vaccinations were included as donors. Every donor was a Caucasian adult residing in Nashville, Tennessee, USA. For unsorted samples, some 90 million PBMCs were counted and genomic DNA was extracted with the QIAamp DNA Blood Mini kit. After blood collection by leukapheresis, PBMCs were isolated using Ficoll-Histopaque density gradient centrifugation and then cryopreserved in the vapor phase of liquid nitrogen. The rearrangement joined TRBV7-2 to TRBJ1-5; TRBD1 is possibly the D segment (5 matching bases). The source of this sequence is a woman aged 40 to 49 in good health. Some clones in this sample may be carry-over from other donors' samples. Sequencing input: PBMCs. The DNA sequence is as follows: TGTGCCAGCAGCTATGGGGGGGGAGGGAATCAGCCCCAGCATTTT. Its protein product is CASSYGGGGNQPQHF. The variable domain in full, with residues beyond the CDR3 obtained from the reference TRBV7-2 and TRBJ1-5 genes, is GAGVSQSPSNKVTEKGKDVELRCDPISGHTALYWYRQSLGQGLEFLIYFQGNSAPDKSGLPSDRFSAERTGGSVSTLTIQRTQQEDSAVYLCASSYGGGGNQPQHFGDGTRLSIL.